This record looks at one T cell receptor (beta chain) sequence and its context. Its specificity is unknown. The sample comes from a study of early T cells in non-severe SARS-CoV-2 infection. Notes on the study in general: There was a bias toward anti-spike CD8 responses in VDJdb matching, which missed private and CD4 specificities.

In TCRdb, the 5' RACE reads were re-called with MiXCR into one record per CDR3 protein. The sample records around 80,000 distinct CDR3 sequences, roughly 15% being singletons. Material: whole blood. The origin of this receptor is an adult who was a healthcare worker with PCR-confirmed SARS-CoV-2 infection or an uninfected control (not recorded which).

CDR3 sequence (DNA): TGTGCCAGCAGTGAATACAGGGGGTCGGTTGGGAATGAGCAGTTCTTC. It translates to CASSEYRGSVGNEQFF. The rearrangement joins TRBV25-1 to TRBJ2-1; 7 bases are a match to TRBD1. The CDR3 sequence is 16 residues long. J gave up 7 bases and V 0 bases, and 9 bases lay outside the gene matches. Germline CDR1 and CDR2: MGHDK and SYGVNS. The full variable domain, rest sourced from reference TRBV25-1 and TRBJ2-1, is EADIYQTPRYLVIGTGKKITLECSQTMGHDKMYWYQQDPGMELHLIHYSYGVNSTEKGDLSSESTVSRIRTEHFPLTLESARPSHTSQYLCASSEYRGSVGNEQFFGPGTRLTVL.